This T cell receptor beta chain was documented in a study of radiotherapy plus CTLA-4 blockade in lung cancer. Turning to the study itself: Objective responses emerged in around 18% of patients, and 31% attained disease control.

This CDR3 is 15 amino acids long. Germline CDR1 reads MGHDK; CDR2 reads SYGVNS. V gave up 6 bases and J gave up 10 bases; unmatched junction bases: 10. Receiving focal radiation plus CTLA-4 blockade with ipilimumab were patients who had chemo-refractory metastatic non-small-cell lung cancer. Sequenced by immunoSEQ multiplex PCR; TCRdb stores in-frame clones only, minus some. The sample consists of roughly 42,000 clones, around 63% of them appearing once. This chain connects TRBV25-1 to TRBJ1-6, with 9 bases identical to TRBD1. The clonotype comes from a human donor with non-small cell lung cancer who had a partial response to radiotherapy plus ipilimumab. The input for sequencing was peripheral blood, taken from a patient treated with radiotherapy plus ipilimumab. The CDR3 coding sequence is TGTGCCAGCAGAGGGACAGGGAGTAGCGTATCACCCCTCCACTTT. Protein product: CASRGTGSSVSPLHF.